This TCR beta chain is from a study of T cells in Graves' hyperthyroidism and ophthalmopathy (dated by TCRdb to between 2018 and 2020). With respect to the entire study: Peripheral blood samples were taken at initial diagnosis, before any treatment was given. To identify distinguishing TCR V-J signatures, a discovery cohort of about 100 patients was used, comprising 43 with Graves' ophthalmopathy and under 60 with stable Graves' hyperthyroidism. Whether ophthalmopathy could be predicted prospectively was tested in an independent validation cohort made up of roughly 20 hyperthyroidism patients plus 17 patients who later progressed to ophthalmopathy. The roughly 91 discovery patients were randomly split 7:3 into training and test sets. In several Graves' hyperthyroidism patients, the study also compared T-cell repertoires from thyroid tissue with T-cell repertoires from blood. Once sampling was done, hyperthyroidism patients were given methimazole at a starting dose of 30 mg daily, whereas ophthalmopathy patients were given high-dose intravenous methylprednisolone. The paper reports TCR Vbeta CDR3 sequencing of roughly 140 peripheral blood samples: 43 ophthalmopathy, under 80 hyperthyroidism and roughly 17 progressor patients. What the research found in general, with its limitations: No statistical method was used to set the sample size in advance, and investigators knew the group allocation. Ophthalmopathy was separated from stable hyperthyroidism by a 13 V-J signature model, with approximately 85% sensitivity and roughly 81% specificity obtained in cross-validation and 80%/75% obtained in testing. Most expanded thyroid clonotypes (frequency above 0.001) were also detected in blood, suggesting blood repertoires may reflect thyroid immune responses. In validation, the model predicted progression to ophthalmopathy with approximately 69% sensitivity and 72% to 85% specificity, a median of 6.5 months before onset.

Moderately to severely active disease, a Clinical Activity Score of at least 3, a NOSPECS grade of at least 4, and a duration under 3 months were present in ophthalmopathy patients. Patients with uncontrolled infections, other autoimmune diseases, pregnancy or lactation were excluded. Diagnoses were established on the basis of clinical symptoms, serum thyroxine and TRAb, thyroid ultrasound, and orbital computed tomography. PBMCs were separated from approximately 9.9 ml of fresh peripheral blood using Ficoll-Paque density gradient centrifugation. Trizol reagent was used to extract total RNA, and RNA quality was then checked on an Agilent 2100 Bioanalyzer. The TCR beta CDR3 regions were amplified from the RNA transcripts. The TCR CDR3 was subjected to a first round of RT-PCR using the HTBI primer set and the Qiagen OneStep RT-PCR kit. A second multiplex PCR round built the libraries, followed by size selection and purification. Sequencing of the libraries was done on an Illumina HiSeq2000 using paired-end 100 bp reads. On the study's bioinformatics: SOAPnuke was used to process the raw data, with reads discarded if the reads contained adapters or uncalled bases, had a mean Phred below 15, or lacked an exact constant-primer or identifier match. COPE v1.2.5 was used to merge the high-quality paired reads, and each unique nucleotide sequence was defined as a clonotype. Clonotypes were aligned to IMGT TRBV, TRBD and TRBJ reference segments using MiTCR v1.1. Analysis was restricted to V-J combinations with a frequency above 0.0001, which covered 99% to 99.2% of repertoires. The TCS score was defined as F50 (clonal expansion) divided by E x V (chaos), with BLOSUM62-based TCRdist calculated between CDR3 peptides within each V-J. Welch's t-statistics and random forest reduced around 510 V-J features to about 12, which were used in a naive Bayes classifier (R e1071). Thyroid-blood repertoire similarity was quantified with the Morisita-Horn index. TCRdb handled the public reads itself, with Q25 trimming in fastp and clone calling in MiXCR, and kept productive beta chains. Under each unique CDR3 protein, matching rows form one entry showing the most common genes and DNA. TCRdb's processing, not the study's, gives the V and J calls here. Present in this sample are 600,000 to 700,000 distinct CDR3 sequences, about 15% of which were seen just once. Approximately 4.3% of the sample rests with the top ten.

This clonotype has just a few counts. Its recognized antigen is unknown. No base quality values were provided; no much bigger clone lies one nucleotide off. The CDR3, from cysteine to phenylalanine, totals 13 residues. The entry retains the CDR3 DNA only, 39 bases that are in frame from base 1. Per the germline V gene (reference sequence), GTSNPN is the CDR1 and SVGIG is the CDR2. V lost 2 bases and J lost 4 bases; the stretch between them is 12 bases long. Recombination connected TRBV30 to TRBJ2-7, with the D gene not clear enough to name. Sequenced: blood. This receptor was taken from a woman in her 40s with Graves' ophthalmopathy. CDR3 loop: CAWSRVHPYEQYF. At the DNA level, the sequence is TGTGCCTGGAGTAGGGTTCATCCTTACGAGCAGTACTTC.